The next 28 T cell receptor beta chains were all read from a single sample in a study of HIV-infected patients and healthy controls. TCRdb re-called the 5' RACE reads through MiXCR, storing one row per CDR3 protein. Altogether roughly 70,000 distinct CDR3 sequences are present, 16% being singletons, with the ten largest covering 4.5% to 7%. Sequencing was performed on CD4+ T cells from blood. These receptors came from a human donor in good health.

The rearrangement links TRBV3-1 to TRBJ2-2; D might be TRBD1 (6 bases). V lost 0 bases, J lost 5 bases, and 10 bases lay in between. Germline values: CDR1 LGHDT, CDR2 YNNKEL (reference sequence). CDR3 length equals 15 residues. CDR3 in DNA: TGTGCCAGCAGCCAAGAATACAGGGTTACCGGGGAGCTGTTTTTT. This gives the protein CASSQEYRVTGELFF.

The CDR3 sequence is CSARPGSGANVLTF. The DNA of the CDR3 is TGCAGTGCCCGCCCCGGGTCTGGGGCCAACGTCCTGACTTTC. The chain couples TRBV20-1 to TRBJ2-6, with unresolved D. V lost 6 bases, J lost 1 base, and 10 bases lay in between. The CDR3 loop spans 14 amino acids. CDR1 DFQATT and CDR2 SNEGSKA come from the germline V gene (reference sequence).

This sequence joins TRBV2 and TRBJ1-2; the match to TRBD1 covers 9 bases. Losses at the gene ends were 8 bases for V and 2 bases for J; bases not matched to a gene: 6. The CDR3 totals 14 residues. The germline V gene encodes CDR1 SNHLY and CDR2 FYNNEI. The chain's CDR3 is CASGLQGANYGYTF. The CDR3 nucleotides read TGTGCCAGCGGGCTACAGGGGGCGAACTATGGCTACACCTTC.

In its sample, this clonotype was seen a few times. The J gene is TRBJ2-7, the V gene TRBV19; the D gene is possibly TRBD2 (5 bases). The CDR3 length is 13 residues. The V end was cut by 5 bases, the J end by 3 bases, with 11 bases between. The germline V gene encodes CDR1 LNHDA and CDR2 SQIVND (reference sequence). The CDR3 coding sequence is TGTGCCAGTAGTGTGGGAGAGGGCTACGAGCAGTACTTC. Its translation is CASSVGEGYEQYF.

The CDR3 reads CASSPMGQGNTEAFF. The CDR3 nucleotides are TGTGCCAGCTCACCGATGGGACAGGGGAATACTGAAGCTTTCTTT. The chain joins TRBV18 to TRBJ1-1; 10 nucleotides agree with TRBD1. V trimming: 3 bases; J trimming: 5 bases; junction bases outside the gene matches: 6. The CDR3 runs to 15 residues. Germline V gives CDR1 KGHSH, CDR2 LQKENI.

This clonotype was counted at least ten times. The gene calls are TRBV7-9 and TRBJ2-2; maybe TRBD2 (5 bases). Per the germline V gene, CDR1 is SEHNR and CDR2 is FQNEAQ (reference sequence). The germline V and J ends were trimmed by 3 bases and 1 base, with 6 bases remaining between them. The CDR3 is 14 residues long. The CDR3 coding sequence is TGTGCCAGCAGCTTCAGCGGGAACACCGGGGAGCTGTTTTTT. This translates into CASSFSGNTGELFF. The complete variable domain, with remaining parts taken from reference TRBV7-9 and TRBJ2-2, reads DTGVSQNPRHKITKRGQNVTFRCDPISEHNRLYWYRQTLGQGPEFLTYFQNEAQLEKSRLLSDRFSAERPKGSFSTLEIQRTEQGDSAMYLCASSFSGNTGELFFGEGSRLTVL.

This clonotype was detected a few times. CDR3 region: CASSLSGLNQPQHF. Written as DNA, the CDR3 is TGTGCCAGCAGCTTATCGGGGTTGAATCAGCCCCAGCATTTT. The chain uses TRBV7-9 and TRBJ1-5; D not resolved. Germline CDR1 is SEHNR and CDR2 is FQNEAQ (reference sequence). The CDR3 covers 14 residues. Trimming took off 2 bases at V and 4 bases at J, with 9 bases between the two ends.

This clonotype has at least ten counts. The V gene is TRBV18, the J gene TRBJ2-7; weak D call: TRBD2 (6 bases). The CDR3 sequence is 14 residues long. Trimming stripped 6 bases from V and 2 bases from J, with 14 bases between. Looked up from germline, CDR1 is KGHSH and CDR2 is LQKENI. DNA for the CDR3: TGTGCCAGCTCGCGGATTGGCGGGACCTACGAGCAGTACTTC. Protein product: CASSRIGGTYEQYF.

This clonotype was recorded a few times. This chain uses TRBV7-2 with TRBJ1-5, with a weak D call TRBD1 (6 bases). CDR3 length: 13 residues. Germline V gives CDR1 SGHTA, CDR2 FQGNSA. Deletions cut 5 bases from V and 3 bases from J, with 8 bases between. CDR3 nucleotides: TGTGCCAGCAGCGGACAGTCCAATCAGCCCCAGCATTTT. It is translated as CASSGQSNQPQHF.

The DNA for the CDR3 is TGTGCCAGCAGTTCCTTGGCGAATAGCGGGAGTGGCGAGCAGTACTTC. It encodes CASSSLANSGSGEQYF. The chain links TRBV6-2 or TRBV6-3 to TRBJ2-7; the match to TRBD2 covers 9 bases. V trimming: 4 bases; J trimming: 6 bases; junction bases outside the gene matches: 13. This CDR3 is 16 amino acids long. The germline V gene encodes CDR1 MNHEY and CDR2 SVGEGT.

This clonotype was recorded a few times. The rearrangement joins TRBV7-2 to TRBJ1-2; D gene uncertain. The length of the CDR3 is 13 residues. With 1 base removed from V and 7 bases from J, the gap between germline ends came to 10 bases. Germline CDR1 SGHTA, CDR2 FQGNSA. The CDR3 is CASSLGSQSGYTF. The CDR3 DNA reads as TGTGCCAGCAGCTTAGGTTCCCAGTCTGGCTACACCTTC.

This clonotype was observed a handful of times. The gene calls are TRBV6-5 and TRBJ1-3, with D unclear. CDR1 is MNHEY, CDR2 SVGAGI, per germline. Trimming removed 0 bases from V and 0 bases from J, with 9 bases in between. The CDR3 totals 16 residues. The CDR3: CASSYSGPNSGNTIYF. The CDR3 DNA follows: TGTGCCAGCAGTTACTCAGGACCGAACTCTGGAAACACCATATATTTT.

This clonotype was counted a few times. This chain links TRBV18 with TRBJ1-1; 7 positions agree with TRBD1. The CDR3 runs 16 residues. J lost 1 base, V lost 6 bases, and 11 bases had no gene match. CDR1 KGHSH and CDR2 LQKENI come from the germline V gene. Here the CDR3 DNA reads TGTGCCAGCTCTCGAATTACCGGGACAGCGAACACTGAAGCTTTCTTT. Translation gives CASSRITGTANTEAFF.

This chain joins TRBV5-1 and TRBJ2-3; TRBD2 matches 11 bases. This CDR3 contains 16 residues. Germline-derived CDR1 and CDR2 are SGHRS and YFSETQ. After removal of 0 bases from V and 3 bases from J, the junction contained 3 bases not matched to a gene. The CDR3 region is CASSLETSGKTDTQYF. CDR3 nucleotides: TGCGCCAGCAGCTTGGAGACTAGCGGGAAAACAGATACGCAGTATTTT.

The V and J genes are TRBV30 and TRBJ2-7; possibly TRBD2 for D (6 bases). This CDR3 region has 13 residues. The V end lost 6 bases, the J end lost 2 bases, and 14 bases lay between the germline ends. CDR1 is GTSNPN and CDR2 is SVGIG in the germline V gene (reference sequence). This CDR3 reads CACGRGGAYEQYF. In DNA form, the CDR3 reads TGTGCCTGCGGGCGGGGAGGAGCCTACGAGCAGTACTTC.

This clonotype was seen a handful of times. The V and J genes are TRBV12-3 or TRBV12-4 and TRBJ2-2; the D is unclear. CDR3 length equals 15 residues. V was trimmed by 4 bases and J by 5 bases, leaving 14 bases between them. CDR3 DNA: TGTGCCAGCAGTTCACAGCAGGATCTAACCGGGGAGCTGTTTTTT. Amino acids: CASSSQQDLTGELFF.

The rearrangement uses TRBV2 and TRBJ1-5, with D possibly matching TRBD1 (6 bases). V lost 6 bases and J 5 bases, leaving 14 bases between the germline ends. CDR1 SNHLY and CDR2 FYNNEI come from the germline V gene. The CDR3 consists of 14 residues. The DNA for the CDR3 is TGTGCCAGCAGCGCAAGGACAGCTCATCAGCCCCAGCATTTT. Protein: CASSARTAHQPQHF.

V usage is TRBV29-1 and J usage is TRBJ2-5; D is possibly TRBD1 (5 bases). Germline V gene data show CDR1 as SQVTM and CDR2 as ANQGSEA. This CDR3 is built from 12 residues. Trimming took off 7 bases at V and 3 bases at J, with 12 bases between the two ends. The CDR3 is CSGNQGEETQYF. In DNA, the CDR3 is TGCAGCGGCAACCAAGGGGAAGAGACCCAGTACTTC.

The V gene is TRBV4-2, the J gene TRBJ2-7; possibly TRBD1 for D (6 bases). V lost 10 bases and J lost 5, with 24 bases in between. Germline-derived CDR1 and CDR2 are LGHNA and YNFKEQ. This CDR3 is built from 15 residues. CDR3 sequence reads: CATSTSYRARDEQYF. In nucleotides, the CDR3 is TGTGCCACCTCGACCTCCTACAGGGCTAGGGACGAGCAGTACTTC.

The chain has TRBV29-1 and TRBJ1-4; D might be TRBD1 (6 bases). Per the germline V gene, CDR1 is SQVTM and CDR2 is ANQGSEA. The CDR3 runs 15 residues. The V end lost 4 bases, the J end lost 4 bases, and 16 bases lay between the germline ends. CDR3 nucleotide sequence: TGCAGCGTTGGCGACACAGGGAGAGTTAATGAAAAACTGTTTTTT. It is translated as CSVGDTGRVNEKLFF.

This clonotype was picked up one time. The chain links TRBV5-1 to TRBJ1-1, with D possibly being TRBD1 (6 bases). V was clipped by 0 bases and J by 1 base, with 7 bases between them. Germline CDR1 and CDR2: SGHRS and YFSETQ. CDR3 length equals 14 residues. The CDR3 DNA follows: TGCGCCAGCAGCTTGGGGGGGCGGAACACTGAAGCTTTCTTT. Translated: CASSLGGRNTEAFF.

The chain combines TRBV29-1 with TRBJ1-2, with D unresolved. The CDR3 runs to 13 residues. Trimming left V 4 bases short and J 2 bases short, with 11 bases between. CDR1 and CDR2 from the germline V gene are SQVTM and ANQGSEA. CDR3 bases: TGCAGCGTTGGGAGGCGGAGCAACTATGGCTACACCTTC. Protein sequence: CSVGRRSNYGYTF.

This clonotype was detected once. The gene calls are TRBV7-2 and TRBJ2-2; TRBD2 matches 8 bases. J lost 7 bases, V lost 2 bases, and 3 bases had no gene match. The CDR3 consists of 14 residues. Germline V lookup: CDR1 SGHTA, CDR2 FQGNSA. The CDR3, as DNA: TGTGCCAGCAGCTTACACGGGAGGGGCGGGGAGCTGTTTTTT. This codes for CASSLHGRGGELFF.

The chain is built from TRBV10-3 and TRBJ2-7; no definite D call. V lost 2 bases, J lost 3 bases, and 8 bases lay in between. CDR1 and CDR2 (germline): ENHRY, SYGVKD. This CDR3 is 13 amino acids long. CDR3 protein: CAISEDNFYEQYF. CDR3 in DNA: TGTGCCATCAGTGAGGACAATTTCTACGAGCAGTACTTC.

In its sample, this clonotype was seen many times. The chain combines TRBV28 with TRBJ2-5, with 8 bases fitting TRBD2. J was trimmed by 4 bases and V by 7 bases; bases with no gene match: 14. The CDR3 length is 16 residues. Looked up from germline, CDR1 is MDHEN and CDR2 is SYDVKM. CDR3 region: CASTRIMGGGPETQYF. In DNA, the CDR3 is TGTGCCAGCACACGAATAATGGGCGGGGGGCCAGAGACCCAGTACTTC.

This clonotype was detected only a few times. The rearrangement joins TRBV18 to TRBJ1-6; perhaps TRBD1 as D (5 bases). V gave up 0 bases and J gave up 6 bases, with 9 bases separating them. The germline gives CDR1 KGHSH, CDR2 LQKENI. The CDR3 has 15 amino acids. The CDR3 region has the DNA TGTGCCAGCTCACCACCGGGACTGACTAATTCACCCCTCCACTTT. Translating it yields CASSPPGLTNSPLHF.

This clonotype appeared many times. The chain is built from TRBV7-2 and TRBJ2-1; unclear D gene. Trimming removed 8 bases from V and 1 base from J, with 15 bases in between. The CDR3 has 15 amino acids. Germline CDR1 and CDR2: SGHTA and FQGNSA. CDR3 loop: CASEDLARSYNEQFF. The CDR3 DNA follows: TGTGCCAGCGAAGATTTAGCAAGGTCCTACAATGAGCAGTTCTTC.

The chain joins TRBV20-1 to TRBJ1-2; D remains unclear. V was trimmed by 6 bases and J by 5 bases, leaving 22 bases between them. This CDR3 has 15 amino acids. In germline, CDR1 is DFQATT, CDR2 SNEGSKA (reference sequence). CDR3 protein: CSAFKWLETPYGYTF. The CDR3 bases are TGCAGTGCCTTTAAGTGGCTGGAAACCCCTTATGGCTACACCTTC.